This T cell receptor (beta chain) appears in the sequencing data of a study of Ad26.COV2.S vaccination and SARS-CoV-2 variants. Study conclusions and caveats: There was a possibility that the TCR breadth and depth analyses underestimated total T cell responses.

The germline V gene encodes CDR1 LNHNV and CDR2 YYDKDF (reference sequence). V was pared by 6 bases and J by 0 bases, with 24 bases of the junction left unmatched. The CDR3 contains 21 residues. Treatment here: around 19 received Ad26.COV2.S at low or high dose, single or two shots; 5 received placebo; per-sample allocation not given. Specimens were obtained on day 63 following the first vaccine or placebo injection. It was an adult aged 18-55 years in Boston who was the donor. Sequenced by immunoSEQ multiplex PCR; TCRdb stores in-frame clones only, minus some. The profile shows 300,000 to 400,000 clones, 86% of them singletons. In regard to this clone: Antigen unknown.

The source is a person between 18 and 65 years old who received the Ad26.COV2.S COVID-19 vaccine or a placebo. The sequencing here drew on peripheral blood, taken in a trial of Ad26.COV2.S vaccine versus placebo. V and J are TRBV15 and TRBJ2-3, with 7 bases identical to TRBD1. The DNA of the CDR3 is TGTGCCACCAGTGACTTTATGCGCGGCCGGGACAGAGGACGTAGCACAGATACGCAGTATTTT. Protein: CATSDFMRGRDRGRSTDTQYF.